This T cell receptor (beta chain) originates from a study of blood T cell repertoires in COVID-19. Study information: Donors in the United States, Italy and Spain gave samples during acute or convalescent COVID-19. The analysed material was cDNA or gDNA that came from T cells, B-cell-depleted T cells, or PBMCs.

V trimming: 3 bases; J trimming: 5 bases; junction bases outside the gene matches: 5. Per the germline V gene, CDR1 is SGHAT and CDR2 is FQNNGV. CDR3 length equals 15 residues. Authors' data handling: Nucleated cell number was recorded as an estimate derived from reference gene primer amplification. Sequencing used immunoSEQ multiplex PCR; TCRdb keeps in-frame clones, though not all of them. From that table come the V and J calls and clone size; the DNA was used to work out D and trimming. The profile shows about 340,000 clones, 86% of them singletons. Patients of the Seattle cohort, enrolled during active infection, were followed longitudinally.

The chain employs TRBV11-2 and TRBJ2-5, with 11 bases aligning to TRBD2. Material for sequencing was peripheral blood. The source is a woman aged 55 to 70 with COVID-19, enrolled during active disease. The CDR3 reads CASSFSGGALETQYF. For the CDR3, the DNA is TGTGCCAGCAGCTTTAGCGGGGGGGCCCTGGAGACCCAGTACTTC.